This TCR beta chain was recorded in a study of T cell clonality in common variable immunodeficiency. Points from the study as a whole: In common variable immunodeficiency, TCR beta chains reportedly carried fewer deletions and N-nucleotide insertions.

There are many counts of this clone. The antigen is unknown. The read comes to an end 3 residues before the CDR3 does, leaving the germline J gene to fill in the end. Assay used: immunoSEQ multiplex PCR; TCRdb lists only in-frame clones, some missing. The sample has 25,000 to 30,000 clones, none seen only once. The germline V gene has CDR1 MNHEY and CDR2 SVGEGT. The CDR3 has 14 amino acids. V lost 4 bases to trimming and J lost 4 bases, with 13 bases between them. The chain links TRBV6-2 or TRBV6-3 to TRBJ1-2, with D perhaps TRBD1 (5 bases). The sample was peripheral blood mononuclear cells. The TCR comes from a human donor with common variable immunodeficiency. The part of the CDR3 DNA that was read is TGTGCCAGCAGTTCAGGGAGGACAAGCTATGGC. This codes for CASSSGRTSYG. The full CDR3 protein reads CASSSGRTSYGYTF.